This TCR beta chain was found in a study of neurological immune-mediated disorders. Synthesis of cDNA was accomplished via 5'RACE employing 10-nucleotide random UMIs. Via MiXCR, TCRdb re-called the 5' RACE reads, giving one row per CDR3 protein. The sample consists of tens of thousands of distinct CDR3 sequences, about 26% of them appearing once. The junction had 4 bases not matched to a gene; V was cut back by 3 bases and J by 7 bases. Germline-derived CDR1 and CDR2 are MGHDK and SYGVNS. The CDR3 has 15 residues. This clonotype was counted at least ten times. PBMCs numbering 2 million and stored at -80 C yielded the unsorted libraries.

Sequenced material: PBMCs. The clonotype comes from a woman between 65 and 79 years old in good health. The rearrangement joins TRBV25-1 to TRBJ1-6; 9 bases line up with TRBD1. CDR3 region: CASSDTGTGNSPLHF. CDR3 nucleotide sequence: TGTGCCAGCAGTGACACCGGGACAGGGAATTCACCCCTCCACTTT.